This T cell receptor (beta chain) is from a study of blood T cell repertoires in COVID-19. Study overall: Samples representing acute and convalescent COVID-19 were sourced from the United States, Italy and Spain. Nucleic acid was either cDNA or gDNA, and it came from T cells, B-cell-depleted T cells, or PBMCs.

This CDR3 has 15 amino acids. CDR1 is LNHDA, CDR2 SQIVND, per germline (reference sequence). Unmatched junction bases numbered 6, after V lost 5 bases and J lost 1 base. This clone has a single count. Original processing notes: The authors estimated nucleated cell counts from reference gene primer amplification. Sequenced by immunoSEQ multiplex PCR; TCRdb stores in-frame clones only, minus some. D and trimming come from the DNA, and the V and J calls and clone size come from that table. The data contain 200,000 to 300,000 clones, around 84% of them seen just once; the ten biggest clones take up less than 5%.

The receptor was isolated from a man aged 60 to 69 with acute or convalescent COVID-19. Sequencing used peripheral blood. The rearrangement links TRBV19 to TRBJ2-5; 8 bases line up with TRBD1. The CDR3 DNA follows: TGTGCCAGTAGTGCCGGACAGGGCCCCCAAGAGACCCAGTACTTC. Its protein product is CASSAGQGPQETQYF.